Listed below are T cell receptor beta chains from one sample, sequenced in a study of shared clonotypes between healthy human individuals. This table comes from immunoSEQ multiplex PCR, and its TCRdb copy is limited to in-frame clones, with some not included. The sample carries 2,100,000 or so clones, 95% recorded once. Sequenced material: naive CD4+ T cells sorted from blood. These receptors were obtained from a man between 18 and 35 years old in good health. CDR3s leave out the opening cysteine and the closing phenylalanine or tryptophan. Each record gives: J gene, V gene, CDR3 protein.

TRBJ2-7,TRBV9,ASSPDEQGPYEQY
TRBJ1-4,TRBV19,ASSTWDRGVGNEKLF
TRBJ1-5,TRBV10-3,AISAQGTATSNQPQH
TRBJ2-3,TRBV7-2,ASSFSGREADTQY
TRBJ1-1,TRBV19,ASSKQGTEAF
TRBJ2-3,TRBV4-3,ASSQEGSTDTQY
TRBJ2-2,TRBV7-9,ASSLTSGRTGELF
TRBJ1-5,TRBV5-1,ASSLGGINQPQH
TRBJ2-1,TRBV9,ASSVGWQSYNEQF
TRBJ2-7,TRBV28,ASSSSHPYEQY
TRBJ1-4,TRBV6-6,ASSFGAGSQEKLF
TRBJ2-1,TRBV10-3,ATRGGPTYNEQF
TRBJ2-7,TRBV30,AWTTGSYEQY
TRBJ1-1,TRBV7-2,ASSLGRESTLAF
TRBJ1-5,TRBV19,ASTSDRGKGSNQPQH
TRBJ1-2,TRBV7-9,ASSLGQMSGYT
TRBJ2-1,TRBV28,AIRGGGPSYNEQF